Below are 8 T cell receptor beta chains sequenced from a single sample in a study of blood T cells in healthy people across ages. For the second PCR, which ran for 7 to 11 cycles, a sample-barcoded 5' primer and a J-beta primer mix were used. A single record per CDR3 protein comes from TCRdb applying MiXCR to the 5' RACE reads. This table has about 1.7 million distinct CDR3 sequences, 28% appearing once. The sample consisted of blood. The receptors stem from a woman aged 25-40 years in good health.

The chain recombines TRBV14 with TRBJ2-2; D might be TRBD1 (5 bases). V dropped 2 bases and J dropped 4 bases, with 11 bases sitting between them. This CDR3 region has 15 residues. Germline V gene data show CDR1 as SGHDN and CDR2 as FVKESK. The DNA of the CDR3 is TGTGCCAGCAGCCAAAGGCAGGGTCGCACCGGGGAGCTGTTTTTT. It specifies CASSQRQGRTGELFF.

The chain employs TRBV28 and TRBJ2-3; unclear D gene. The germline gives CDR1 MDHEN, CDR2 SYDVKM. Trimming removed 3 bases at V and 0 bases at J, with 10 bases between. This CDR3 has 15 amino acids. The CDR3 DNA is TGTGCCAGCAGTTTTGGCGACGAAAGCACAGATACGCAGTATTTT. This translates into CASSFGDESTDTQYF.

The V and J genes are TRBV5-1 and TRBJ1-1; D is perhaps TRBD1 (5 bases). CDR1 and CDR2 (germline): SGHRS, YFSETQ. Trimming cost V 4 bases and J 4 bases, with 17 bases left between them. The CDR3 sequence is 15 residues long. The CDR3 DNA follows: TGCGCCAGCAGCCAAGGGGACGGCTGGGGCACTGAAGCTTTCTTT. Its protein product is CASSQGDGWGTEAFF.

V usage is TRBV12-3 or TRBV12-4 and J usage is TRBJ1-2, with TRBD1 as a possible D gene (5 bases). CDR3 size: 13 residues. V gave up 6 bases and J gave up 8 bases, with 16 bases separating them. The CDR3 DNA follows: TGTGCCAGCAGCTCAGGGAAAGAATTCGGCTACACCTTC. This sequence encodes CASSSGKEFGYTF.

This clonotype was observed a handful of times. This chain connects TRBV7-2 to TRBJ2-5, with D perhaps being TRBD1 or TRBD2 (5 bases each). The V end was cut by 4 bases, the J end by 11 bases, with 26 bases between. Germline CDR1 is SGHTA and CDR2 is FQGNSA. This CDR3 spans 16 amino acids. CDR3 amino acids: CASSSLLGALGTEQYF. Written as DNA, the CDR3 is TGTGCCAGCAGCTCACTACTAGGGGCGTTGGGGACGGAGCAGTACTTC. Complete variable domain (other parts from reference TRBV7-2 and TRBJ2-5): GAGVSQSPSNKVTEKGKDVELRCDPISGHTALYWYRQSLGQGLEFLIYFQGNSAPDKSGLPSDRFSAERTGGSVSTLTIQRTQQEDSAVYLCASSSLLGALGTEQYFGPGTRLLVL.

This clonotype came up a few times. The CDR3 region is CSARDLVEAFF. In DNA form, the CDR3 reads TGCAGTGCTAGAGATCTCGTGGAAGCTTTCTTT. The chain is built from TRBV20-1 and TRBJ1-1; D uncertain. This CDR3 has 11 amino acids. Trimming pared 0 bases from V and 8 bases from J, leaving 7 bases between. Germline CDR1 DFQATT, CDR2 SNEGSKA (reference sequence).

This clonotype was recorded once. The chain combines TRBV18 with TRBJ2-4; 7 bases agree with TRBD2. With 0 bases clipped from V and 13 bases from J, the junction kept 18 bases outside the gene matches. CDR1 and CDR2 (germline): KGHSH, LQKENI. The CDR3 length is 17 residues. In nucleotides, the CDR3 is TGTGCCAGCTCACCACCCGGGGGAGCGGGGAATCGGCGGGGGCAGTACTTC. It is translated as CASSPPGGAGNRRGQYF.

This clonotype was recorded once. The chain couples TRBV6-1 to TRBJ2-1; D is unclear. V lost 1 base and J lost 0, with 7 bases in between. Germline V gene sequence: CDR1 MNHNS, CDR2 SASEGT. The CDR3 sequence is 15 residues long. DNA of the CDR3: TGTGCCAGCAGTGAAGGGGCAACCTCCTACAATGAGCAGTTCTTC. Amino acid sequence: CASSEGATSYNEQFF.